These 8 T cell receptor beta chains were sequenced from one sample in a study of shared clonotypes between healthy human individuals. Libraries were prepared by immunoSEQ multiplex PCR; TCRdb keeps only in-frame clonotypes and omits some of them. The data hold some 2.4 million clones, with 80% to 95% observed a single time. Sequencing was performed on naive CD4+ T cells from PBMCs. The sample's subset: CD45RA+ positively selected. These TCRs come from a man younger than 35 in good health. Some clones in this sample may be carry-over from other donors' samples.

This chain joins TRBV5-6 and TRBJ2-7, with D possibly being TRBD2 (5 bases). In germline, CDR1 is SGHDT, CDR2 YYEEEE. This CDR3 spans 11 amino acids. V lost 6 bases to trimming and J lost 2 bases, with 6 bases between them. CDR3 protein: CASTGAYEQYF. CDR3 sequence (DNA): TGTGCCAGCACCGGGGCCTACGAGCAGTACTTC.

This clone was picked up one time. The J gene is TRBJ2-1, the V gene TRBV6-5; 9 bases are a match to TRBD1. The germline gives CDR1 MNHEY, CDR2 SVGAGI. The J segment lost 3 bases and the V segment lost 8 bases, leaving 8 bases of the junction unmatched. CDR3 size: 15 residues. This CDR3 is CASRQGEWVYNEQFF. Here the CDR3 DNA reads TGTGCCAGCCGACAGGGGGAGTGGGTCTACAATGAGCAGTTCTTC.

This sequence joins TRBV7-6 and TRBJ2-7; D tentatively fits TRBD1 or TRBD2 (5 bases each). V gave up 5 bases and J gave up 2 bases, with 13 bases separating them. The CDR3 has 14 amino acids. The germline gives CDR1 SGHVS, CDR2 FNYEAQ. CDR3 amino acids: CASSRMGETYEQYF. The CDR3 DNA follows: TGTGCCAGCAGCCGGATGGGGGAAACCTACGAGCAGTACTTC.

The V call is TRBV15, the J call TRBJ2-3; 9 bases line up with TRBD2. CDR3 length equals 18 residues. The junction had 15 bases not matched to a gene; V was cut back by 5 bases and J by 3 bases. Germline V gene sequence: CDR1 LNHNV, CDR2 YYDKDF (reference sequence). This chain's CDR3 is CATSVRLAAGGKTDTQYF. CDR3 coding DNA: TGTGCCACCAGCGTCAGACTAGCGGCTGGGGGAAAAACAGATACGCAGTATTTT.

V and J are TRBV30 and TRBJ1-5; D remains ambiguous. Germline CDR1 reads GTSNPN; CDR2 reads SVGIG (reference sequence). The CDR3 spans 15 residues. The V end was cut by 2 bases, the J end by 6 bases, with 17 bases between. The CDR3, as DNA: TGTGCCTGGAGTACGGGGTCCTACCAATCTCAGCCCCAGCATTTT. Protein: CAWSTGSYQSQPQHF.

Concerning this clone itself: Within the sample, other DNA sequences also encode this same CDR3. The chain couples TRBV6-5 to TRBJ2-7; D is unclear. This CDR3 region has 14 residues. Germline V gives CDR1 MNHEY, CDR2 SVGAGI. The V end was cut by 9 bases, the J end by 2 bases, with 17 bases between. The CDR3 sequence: CASRKRTEPYEQYF. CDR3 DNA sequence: TGTGCCAGTAGGAAACGGACCGAACCCTACGAGCAGTACTTC.

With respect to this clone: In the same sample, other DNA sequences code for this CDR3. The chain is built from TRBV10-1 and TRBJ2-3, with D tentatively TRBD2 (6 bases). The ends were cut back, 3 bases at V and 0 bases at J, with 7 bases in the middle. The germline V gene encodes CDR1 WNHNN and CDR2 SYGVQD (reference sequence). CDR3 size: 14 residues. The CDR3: CASSEGTSTDTQYF. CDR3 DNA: TGCGCCAGCAGTGAAGGGACTAGCACAGATACGCAGTATTTT.

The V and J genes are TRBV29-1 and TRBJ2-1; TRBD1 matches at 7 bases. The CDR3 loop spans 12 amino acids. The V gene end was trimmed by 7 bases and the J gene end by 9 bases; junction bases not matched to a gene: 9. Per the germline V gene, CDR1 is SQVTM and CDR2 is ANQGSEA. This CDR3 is CSGGTVETEQFF. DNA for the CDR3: TGCAGCGGGGGGACAGTAGAAACTGAGCAGTTCTTC.